The sequence of this T cell receptor (beta chain) was determined in a study of T cells in women clearing cervical HPV infection. Using immunoSEQ multiplex PCR, the repertoire was profiled, and TCRdb retains in-frame clones only, with some absent. The sample holds around 44,000 clones. Germline lookup yields CDR1 SNHLY and CDR2 FYNNEI. The CDR3 has 13 residues. Trimming stripped 8 bases from V and 0 bases from J, with 9 bases between. Comment on this clone: The CDR3 end lies 3 residues beyond the end of the read and is filled in from the germline J gene.

The J gene is TRBJ2-3, the V gene TRBV2; D possibly corresponds to TRBD2 (6 bases). The TCR was taken from a woman between 18 and 75 years old with a cervical HPV16 infection that either progressed to CIN3+ or cleared (not recorded which). Specimen: blood buffy coat. The CDR3 protein is CASASVSTDTQYF. CDR3 bases read: TGTGCCAGCGCTAGCGTAAGCACAGATACG.